This T cell receptor (beta chain) was recovered during a study of T cell repertoires in cytomegalovirus infection. Study-wide context: It can be stated that public TCR beta signatures indicated CMV infection as well as a matching HLA type. Study findings and constraints: In two of eight donors, the top clonotype was HLA-C-restricted CMV-specific. Totalled public TCR beta family frequency picked out people who carried CMV plus the relevant HLA.

TCRdb re-called the reads with MiXCR, one entry per CDR3 protein. The profile shows 200,000 to 300,000 distinct CDR3 sequences, roughly 13% of them singletons. This clonotype was seen only a few times. Its antigen is not identified. This sequence originates from a human donor in good health (CMV status not recorded). Some clones in this sample may be carry-over from other donors' samples. The sequenced material came from PBMCs.

The CDR3 region is CASSESRGPEGANVLTF. The CDR3, as DNA: TGTGCCAGCAGTGAATCCAGGGGACCGGAGGGGGCCAACGTCCTGACTTTC. The chain recombines TRBV25-1 with TRBJ2-6, with TRBD1 as a possible D gene (6 bases). CDR1 is MGHDK, CDR2 SYGVNS, per germline. V lost 1 base and J lost 4, with 14 bases in between. The CDR3 runs to 17 residues.